The source of this TCR beta chain is a study of identical twins. TCRdb reprocessed the 5' RACE reads with MiXCR, giving one entry per CDR3 protein. The sample gives fewer than 350,000 distinct CDR3 sequences, roughly 8.6% of which show up once; approximately 2% is in the top ten. The CDR3 consists of 14 residues. V lost 5 bases, J lost 4 bases, and 12 bases lay in between. Per the germline V gene, CDR1 is SGHNT and CDR2 is YENEEA. Study-wide results and caveats: High-abundance cord blood beta clonotypes had fewer insertions; memory repertoires showed none.

This clonotype occurred a few times. Its matching antigen is unknown. This same sample was also taken into another study, of yellow fever vaccine responses in identical twins.

The sequencing input was memory (CD45RO+) T cells sorted from blood. The chain employs TRBV11-3 and TRBJ2-1; D is perhaps TRBD1 (5 bases). The source of this sequence is a woman aged 18-35 years in good health. The CDR3 DNA follows: TGTGCCAGCAGCACAAAGACAGTGTACAATGAGCAGTTCTTC. Its translation is CASSTKTVYNEQFF. The whole variable domain, filled in from reference TRBV11-3 and TRBJ2-1, reads EAGVVQSPRYKIIEKKQPVAFWCNPISGHNTLYWYLQNLGQGPELLIRYENEEAVDDSQLPKDRFSAERLKGVDSTLKIQPAELGDSAVYLCASSTKTVYNEQFFGPGTRLTVL.